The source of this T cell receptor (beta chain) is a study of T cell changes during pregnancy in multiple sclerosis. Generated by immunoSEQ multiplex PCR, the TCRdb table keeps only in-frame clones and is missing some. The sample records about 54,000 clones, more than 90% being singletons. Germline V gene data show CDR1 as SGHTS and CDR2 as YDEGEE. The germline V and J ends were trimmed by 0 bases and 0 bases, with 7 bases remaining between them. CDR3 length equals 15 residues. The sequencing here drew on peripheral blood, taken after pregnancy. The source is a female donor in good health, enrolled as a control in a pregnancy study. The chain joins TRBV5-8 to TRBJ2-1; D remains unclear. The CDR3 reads CASSLAESSYNEQFF. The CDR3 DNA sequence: TGTGCCAGCAGCTTGGCCGAGAGCTCCTACAATGAGCAGTTCTTC.